The clone carrying this TCR beta chain was found a few times. This sample stems from a study of T-cell memory formation after mild COVID-19. Germline V gene lookup returns CDR1 GTSNPN and CDR2 SVGIG (reference sequence). V gave up 3 bases and J gave up 6 bases, with 12 bases separating them. The CDR3 consists of 13 residues. TCRdb recomputed calls from the 5' RACE reads with MiXCR, one row per CDR3 protein. The table includes hundreds of thousands of distinct CDR3 sequences, 28% detected once. Material for sequencing was PBMCs or a T cell subset sorted from them (not recorded which). The receptor comes from an adult woman who had mild COVID-19 (a few samples of this study predate the infection). Cell type and time point are not known. The V call is TRBV30, the J call TRBJ1-5; no clear D. Here the CDR3 reads CAWSNSVLQPQHF. The CDR3 DNA reads TGTGCCTGGAGCAATTCAGTTCTTCAGCCCCAGCATTTT.